The 32 T cell receptor beta chains below all came from one sample that was sequenced in a study of cytomegalovirus exposure and HLA in healthy donors. Profiling relied on immunoSEQ multiplex PCR, and the TCRdb table lists in-frame clones only, not all of them. The data show roughly 140,000 clones, with approximately 90% seen just once and under 0.8% held by the top ten. The sequencing sample was made of PBMCs. The receptors here all came from a man between 18 and 29 years old in good health and CMV-seronegative.

This clone showed up just once. The J gene is TRBJ1-1, the V gene TRBV9, with D maybe TRBD1 (6 bases). Germline V gene lookup returns CDR1 SGDLS and CDR2 YYNGEE. The CDR3 spans 13 residues. V lost 6 bases and J 5 bases, leaving 14 bases between the germline ends. The CDR3 DNA reads TGTGCCAGCATGGGGCAGGGGCCAACTGAAGCTTTCTTT. Translation gives CASMGQGPTEAFF.

The chain employs TRBV5-6 and TRBJ2-7, with 10 bases aligning to TRBD2. V shed 2 bases, J shed 5 bases, and the junction held 1 base outside the gene matches. Looked up from germline, CDR1 is SGHDT and CDR2 is YYEEEE. This CDR3 region has 13 residues. The CDR3 protein is CASSFTSGNEQYV. In nucleotides, the CDR3 is TGTGCCAGCAGCTTTACTAGCGGGAACGAGCAGTACGTC.

The J gene is TRBJ1-2, the V gene TRBV6-1; 7 bases agree with TRBD1. Looked up from germline, CDR1 is MNHNS and CDR2 is SASEGT. The CDR3 loop spans 13 amino acids. Germline trimming cut 4 bases from V and 5 bases from J; bases unmatched to any gene: 4. CDR3 coding DNA: TGTGCCAGCAGTGGAGGGACAGAGTATGGCTACACCTTC. Its translation is CASSGGTEYGYTF.

The rearrangement joins TRBV5-1 to TRBJ2-3; 10 bases match TRBD2. There are 15 residues in the CDR3. J was trimmed by 6 bases and V by 5 bases; bases with no gene match: 9. The germline V gene encodes CDR1 SGHRS and CDR2 YFSETQ. This CDR3 reads CASRITGTSEDTQYF. CDR3 coding DNA: TGCGCCAGCAGGATCACCGGGACTAGCGAGGATACGCAGTATTTT. Together with reference TRBV5-1 and TRBJ2-3, the CDR3 gives the full variable domain: KAGVTQTPRYLIKTRGQQVTLSCSPISGHRSVSWYQQTPGQGLQFLFEYFSETQRNKGNFPGRFSGRQFSNSRSEMNVSTLELGDSALYLCASRITGTSEDTQYFGPGTRLTVL.

The chain couples TRBV6-5 to TRBJ2-7, with 8 nucleotides matching TRBD1. Germline CDR1 MNHEY, CDR2 SVGAGI. The V gene end was trimmed by 5 bases and the J gene end by 4 bases; junction bases not matched to a gene: 7. The CDR3 extends over 14 amino acids. The DNA of the CDR3 is TGTGCCAGCAGTCGCACCGGGACAGGATACGAGCAGTACGTC. It yields the protein CASSRTGTGYEQYV.

This chain connects TRBV5-1 to TRBJ1-6; 7 bases are shared with TRBD1. V was pared by 0 bases and J by 10 bases, with 19 bases of the junction left unmatched. The CDR3 consists of 19 residues. In germline, CDR1 is SGHRS, CDR2 YFSETQ. The CDR3 sequence: CASSLANRGRSGKGSPLHF. CDR3 DNA: TGCGCCAGCAGCTTGGCCAACAGGGGCCGCAGCGGAAAGGGGTCACCCCTCCACTTT.

The CDR3 DNA sequence: TGTGCCAGCAGCCCAGACATTAGCACAGATACGCAGTATTTT. It yields the protein CASSPDISTDTQYF. V is TRBV7-8 and J is TRBJ2-3, with unresolved D. CDR1 and CDR2 from the germline V gene are SGHVS and FQNEAQ. The V end was cut by 5 bases, the J end by 0 bases, with 9 bases between. This CDR3 region has 14 residues.

This clone has only one observation. V is TRBV27 and J is TRBJ2-7; 7 nucleotides agree with TRBD1. The CDR3 extends over 16 amino acids. J gave up 2 bases and V 6 bases, and 13 bases lay outside the gene matches. Looked up from germline, CDR1 is MNHEY and CDR2 is SMNVEV (reference sequence). The CDR3 coding sequence is TGTGCCAGCAGGAGGGGGCGTGGGGTTGATCCCTACGAGCAGTACTTC. Its translation is CASRRGRGVDPYEQYF.

CDR3 residues: CASSRTRQDTDTQYF. The CDR3 DNA reads as TGTGCCAGCAGCCGAACCCGACAGGACACAGATACGCAGTATTTT. The J gene is TRBJ2-3, the V gene TRBV13; possible D gene TRBD1, 6 bases. The CDR3 is 15 residues long. The germline V and J ends were trimmed by 5 bases and 2 bases, with 14 bases remaining between them. Per germline, CDR1 PRHDT and CDR2 FYEKMQ (reference sequence). Full variable domain (remainder filled in from reference TRBV13 and TRBJ2-3): AAGVIQSPRHLIKEKRETATLKCYPIPRHDTVYWYQQGPGQDPQFLISFYEKMQSDKGSIPDRFSAQQFSDYHSELNMSSLELGDSALYFCASSRTRQDTDTQYFGPGTRLTVL.

The chain links TRBV7-9 to TRBJ1-6, with D perhaps matching TRBD1 (5 bases). This CDR3 spans 14 amino acids. V was cut by 1 base and J by 10 bases, with 11 bases left in between. Looked up from germline, CDR1 is SEHNR and CDR2 is FQNEAQ (reference sequence). The CDR3 DNA follows: TGTGCCAGCAGCTTAGACGGGGGTGGCTCACCCCTCCACTTT. Its translation: CASSLDGGGSPLHF.

The rearrangement joins TRBV9 to TRBJ1-2; TRBD1 matches 11 bases. The CDR3 is 16 amino acids. Per the germline V gene, CDR1 is SGDLS and CDR2 is YYNGEE. The trim removed 2 bases at V and 5 bases at J, leaving 8 bases unmatched. The CDR3 region is CASSVDGTGGRYGYTF. The CDR3 DNA is TGTGCCAGCAGCGTCGACGGGACAGGGGGAAGGTATGGCTACACCTTC.

The gene calls are TRBV9 and TRBJ1-2, with D possibly matching TRBD1 (5 bases). The CDR3 has 15 residues. V was cut by 4 bases and J by 0 bases, with 13 bases left in between. The germline gives CDR1 SGDLS, CDR2 YYNGEE. CDR3 in DNA: TGTGCCAGCAGCACAGGACCCTCTTCTAACTATGGCTACACCTTC. Protein sequence: CASSTGPSSNYGYTF.

This clone was observed a single time. The chain combines TRBV27 with TRBJ1-2; no clear D gene. The CDR3 is 13 amino acids. Germline loops: CDR1 MNHEY, CDR2 SMNVEV (reference sequence). Trimming took 4 bases from V and 8 from J, leaving 14 bases between them. This CDR3 reads CASSSTFEEGYTF. In DNA, the CDR3 is TGTGCCAGCAGTTCGACTTTCGAAGAGGGCTACACCTTC.

This clone was counted once. The chain employs TRBV14 and TRBJ2-7; 9 nucleotides match TRBD1. The CDR3 has 14 residues. The germline gives CDR1 SGHDN, CDR2 FVKESK. Trimming at V came to 5 bases and at J to 0 bases, leaving 2 bases not matched to a gene. In DNA form, the CDR3 reads TGTGCCAGCAGCGACAGGGGGTACTCCTACGAGCAGTACTTC. Encoded protein: CASSDRGYSYEQYF.

The chain uses TRBV28 and TRBJ2-1; 11 bases are shared with TRBD2. The CDR3 covers 16 residues. J lost 4 bases, V lost 8 bases, and 10 bases had no gene match. Germline assignment: CDR1 MDHEN and CDR2 SYDVKM. The CDR3 nucleotides are TGTGCCAGCCAGCCCGTGGGACTAGCGGAATACAATGAGCAGTTCTTC. It codes for CASQPVGLAEYNEQFF.

The chain carries TRBV9 and TRBJ2-3, with D hard to call. Trimming took off 3 bases at V and 4 bases at J, with 3 bases between the two ends. The CDR3 length is 11 residues. CDR1 is SGDLS and CDR2 is YYNGEE in the germline V gene. CDR3 bases: TGTGCCAGCAGCGCGGCAGATACGCAGTATTTT. As protein: CASSAADTQYF.

This clone was detected only once. Here the CDR3 reads CASSVAGTFPGELFF. CDR3 nucleotide sequence: TGTGCCAGCAGCGTAGCTGGGACTTTCCCCGGGGAGCTGTTTTTT. The gene calls are TRBV9 and TRBJ2-2; possible D gene TRBD2, 6 bases. CDR3 size: 15 residues. Trimming cost V 0 bases and J 6 bases, with 12 bases left between them. In germline, CDR1 is SGDLS, CDR2 YYNGEE.

This chain links TRBV27 with TRBJ2-1; unclear D gene. This CDR3 contains 15 residues. Germline V gene lookup returns CDR1 MNHEY and CDR2 SMNVEV (reference sequence). The V end was cut by 6 bases, the J end by 0 bases, with 12 bases between. DNA of the CDR3: TGTGCCAGCAGCTACAGCCAGAGCTCCTACAATGAGCAGTTCTTC. It is translated as CASSYSQSSYNEQFF.

This clone was seen a single time. The chain has TRBV30 and TRBJ2-1; 12 nucleotides match TRBD2. Per germline, CDR1 GTSNPN and CDR2 SVGIG (reference sequence). The CDR3 is 17 residues long. V trimming: 3 bases; J trimming: 3 bases; junction bases outside the gene matches: 9. The CDR3 DNA is TGTGCCTGGAGCGGAAAACCGGGACTAGCGGGCTACAATGAGCAGTTCTTC. It codes for CAWSGKPGLAGYNEQFF.

The sample holds many counts of this clone. The chain is built from TRBV10-2 and TRBJ2-5; D unclear. The CDR3 length is 16 residues. Trimming shortened V by 7 bases and J by 3 bases, and 21 bases separated the two germline ends. Germline assignment: CDR1 WSHSY and CDR2 SAAADI. CDR3 amino acids: CASNPRILGAEETQYF. CDR3 DNA sequence: TGCGCCAGCAACCCACGGATTTTAGGTGCGGAAGAGACCCAGTACTTC.

This clone was picked up a small number of times. CDR3 protein: CASSQDSLAASYF. CDR3 bases: TGTGCCAGCAGCCAAGATTCTCTAGCGGCTAGCTACTTC. The V and J genes are TRBV14 and TRBJ2-5, with 7 bases that match TRBD2. CDR1 SGHDN and CDR2 FVKESK come from the germline V gene. V was pared by 0 bases and J by 14 bases, with 9 bases of the junction left unmatched. The CDR3 runs to 13 residues.

This clone was detected only once. The CDR3 sequence is CASATSAYETQYF. The CDR3 DNA reads TGTGCCAGCGCCACGAGCGCTTACGAGACCCAGTACTTC. V is TRBV7-6 and J is TRBJ2-5; D call uncertain. Germline-derived CDR1 and CDR2 are SGHVS and FNYEAQ. This CDR3 spans 13 amino acids. The ends were cut back, 8 bases at V and 5 bases at J, with 15 bases in the middle. Together with reference TRBV7-6 and TRBJ2-5, the CDR3 gives the full variable domain: GAGVSQSPRYKVTKRGQDVALRCDPISGHVSLYWYRQALGQGPEFLTYFNYEAQQDKSGLPNDRFSAERPEGSISTLTIQRTEQRDSAMYRCASATSAYETQYFGPGTRLLVL.

V usage is TRBV30 and J usage is TRBJ1-2; tentatively, D is TRBD1 (6 bases). The CDR3 contains 12 residues. Germline V gene lookup returns CDR1 GTSNPN and CDR2 SVGIG (reference sequence). Between the trimmed V and J ends, which lost 4 bases and 8 bases, there was a span of 14 bases. The DNA for the CDR3 is TGTGCCTGGAATCACAGGGTTGGCGGCTACACCTTC. Amino acids: CAWNHRVGGYTF.

Written as DNA, the CDR3 is TGTGCCAGCAGCTTACCCACAGCTTTGGGGCCCTATGGCTACACCTTC. Translating gives CASSLPTALGPYGYTF. The genes are TRBV7-9 and TRBJ1-2; the D gene is possibly TRBD1 (5 bases). Trimming took 2 bases from V and 4 from J, leaving 17 bases between them. Germline V gene sequence: CDR1 SEHNR, CDR2 FQNEAQ (reference sequence). The length of the CDR3 is 16 residues.

The chain uses TRBV11-2 and TRBJ2-1, with D perhaps TRBD2 (6 bases). The CDR3 sequence is 14 residues long. The V gene's germline CDR1 is SGHAT and CDR2 FQNNGV. Deletions cut 1 base from V and 3 bases from J, with 7 bases between. The DNA of the CDR3 is TGTGCCAGCAGCTTAGCGGGAGACTACAATGAGCAGTTCTTC. Its translation: CASSLAGDYNEQFF.

This clone was counted a few times. This sequence joins TRBV7-6 and TRBJ1-6; 7 bases map to TRBD1. The junction had 4 bases not matched to a gene; V was cut back by 2 bases and J by 3 bases. The CDR3 contains 16 residues. Germline V gives CDR1 SGHVS, CDR2 FNYEAQ. The CDR3 sequence: CASSLRGQSYNSPLHF. The DNA for the CDR3 is TGTGCCAGCAGCTTAAGGGGACAGAGCTATAATTCACCCCTCCACTTT.

V usage is TRBV4-1 and J usage is TRBJ1-5; TRBD1 matches at 8 bases. V was clipped by 2 bases and J by 2 bases; unmatched bases: 8. The V gene's germline CDR1 is MGHRA and CDR2 YSYEKL. This CDR3 is 17 amino acids long. CDR3 in DNA: TGCGCCAGCAGCCAATCGACAGGGGTATCGGGCAATCAGCCCCAGCATTTT. Protein product: CASSQSTGVSGNQPQHF.

This chain links TRBV7-2 with TRBJ2-1, with 12 nucleotides matching TRBD2. V shed 1 base and J 5 bases; nucleotides not matched to a gene: 3. Germline CDR1 is SGHTA and CDR2 is FQGNSA. The CDR3 is 16 amino acids. CDR3 nucleotide sequence: TGTGCCAGCAGCTTAGGACTAGCGGGAGTTCACAATGAGCAGTTCTTC. It codes for CASSLGLAGVHNEQFF. Full variable domain (outside the CDR3, taken from reference TRBV7-2 and TRBJ2-1): GAGVSQSPSNKVTEKGKDVELRCDPISGHTALYWYRQSLGQGLEFLIYFQGNSAPDKSGLPSDRFSAERTGGSVSTLTIQRTQQEDSAVYLCASSLGLAGVHNEQFFGPGTRLTVL.

The chain joins TRBV18 to TRBJ1-2; D call uncertain. Germline V gene lookup returns CDR1 KGHSH and CDR2 LQKENI. The CDR3 length is 14 residues. Trimming removed 0 bases from V and 6 bases from J, with 11 bases in between. This chain's CDR3 is CASSPPSQRHGYTF. The CDR3 DNA follows: TGTGCCAGCTCACCACCCTCCCAGCGCCATGGCTACACCTTC.

This chain uses TRBV4-1 with TRBJ2-3; D may be TRBD2 (6 bases). From germline, CDR1 is MGHRA and CDR2 YSYEKL. This CDR3 is 11 amino acids long. With 3 bases removed from V and 8 bases from J, the gap between germline ends came to 6 bases. For the CDR3, the DNA is TGCGCCAGCAGCCACGGGGGTACGCAGTATTTT. It codes for CASSHGGTQYF.

The chain has TRBV27 and TRBJ2-2; TRBD2 aligns across 7 bases. The CDR3 length is 15 residues. Germline V gives CDR1 MNHEY, CDR2 SMNVEV (reference sequence). V lost 7 bases, J lost 6 bases, and 11 bases stayed unmatched. The CDR3: CASKELRGGAGELFF. The CDR3 DNA reads TGTGCCAGCAAAGAGCTGCGGGGAGGGGCCGGGGAGCTGTTTTTT.

This clone was picked up one time. The chain joins TRBV28 to TRBJ1-4, with D uncertain. V was trimmed by 7 bases and J by 7 bases, leaving 10 bases between them. This CDR3 is built from 12 residues. Germline loops: CDR1 MDHEN, CDR2 SYDVKM. DNA for the CDR3: TGTGCCAGCACTACCGGGAGTGAAAAACTGTTTTTT. It encodes CASTTGSEKLFF.